Shown below are 6 T cell receptor beta chains from a single sample sequenced in a study of blood T cell repertoires in COVID-19. Clones were sequenced by immunoSEQ multiplex PCR, and TCRdb holds only the in-frame ones, with some missing. The table records over 40,000 clones, roughly 85% of them present only once. Sequencing was carried out using peripheral blood. The source is a woman older than 75 with acute or convalescent COVID-19.

Comment on this clone: The sample holds other DNA sequences that translate to the same CDR3. The rearrangement joins TRBV5-1 to TRBJ2-1, with 8 bases that match TRBD1. The CDR3 contains 13 residues. Trimming took 0 bases from V and 7 from J; bases not matched to a gene: 0. Germline V CDR1 and CDR2: SGHRS, YFSETQ. CDR3 nucleotide sequence: TGCGCCAGCAGCTTGGGACAGGGGAATGAGCAGTTCTTC. Amino acid sequence: CASSLGQGNEQFF.

The J gene is TRBJ2-3, the V gene TRBV10-2; D gene ambiguous. V was cut by 2 bases and J by 0 bases, with 9 bases left in between. The CDR3 has 15 amino acids. Germline V lookup: CDR1 WSHSY, CDR2 SAAADI. The CDR3 coding sequence is TGCGCCAGCAGTGAGGATACAACGAGCACAGATACGCAGTATTTT. Translated, it gives CASSEDTTSTDTQYF.

The chain recombines TRBV7-2 with TRBJ2-3; possibly TRBD1 for D (5 bases). Trimming took 1 base from V and 1 from J, leaving 6 bases between them. The CDR3 covers 14 residues. The germline V gene has CDR1 SGHTA and CDR2 FQGNSA. Here the CDR3 reads CASSLGQRTDTQYF. The CDR3 DNA sequence: TGTGCCAGCAGCTTAGGACAGCGCACAGATACGCAGTATTTT.

The chain recombines TRBV6-2 or TRBV6-3 with TRBJ1-2, with D perhaps matching TRBD1 (6 bases). There are 13 residues in the CDR3. V lost 6 bases, J lost 5 bases, and 13 bases lay in between. In germline, CDR1 is MNHEY, CDR2 SVGEGT. CDR3 in amino acids: CASSDRRRYGYTF. The CDR3 DNA reads TGTGCCAGCAGCGACAGGCGGAGGTATGGCTACACCTTC.

This rearrangement joins TRBV7-6 to TRBJ2-7; no clear D. Germline assignment: CDR1 SGHVS and CDR2 FNYEAQ. The CDR3 contains 11 residues. Trimming took 4 bases from V and 4 from J, leaving 5 bases between them. The CDR3 nucleotides are TGTGCCAGCAGCTCTAATTACGAGCAGTACTTC. Protein product: CASSSNYEQYF.

The CDR3 here is CASSPTGLSNYGYTF. Written as DNA, the CDR3 is TGTGCCAGCAGCCCGACAGGTCTCTCTAACTATGGCTACACCTTC. The chain carries TRBV14 and TRBJ1-2; tentatively, D is TRBD1 (6 bases). The length of the CDR3 is 15 residues. Trimming took off 4 bases at V and 0 bases at J, with 12 bases between the two ends. The germline CDR1 and CDR2 sequences are SGHDN and FVKESK.